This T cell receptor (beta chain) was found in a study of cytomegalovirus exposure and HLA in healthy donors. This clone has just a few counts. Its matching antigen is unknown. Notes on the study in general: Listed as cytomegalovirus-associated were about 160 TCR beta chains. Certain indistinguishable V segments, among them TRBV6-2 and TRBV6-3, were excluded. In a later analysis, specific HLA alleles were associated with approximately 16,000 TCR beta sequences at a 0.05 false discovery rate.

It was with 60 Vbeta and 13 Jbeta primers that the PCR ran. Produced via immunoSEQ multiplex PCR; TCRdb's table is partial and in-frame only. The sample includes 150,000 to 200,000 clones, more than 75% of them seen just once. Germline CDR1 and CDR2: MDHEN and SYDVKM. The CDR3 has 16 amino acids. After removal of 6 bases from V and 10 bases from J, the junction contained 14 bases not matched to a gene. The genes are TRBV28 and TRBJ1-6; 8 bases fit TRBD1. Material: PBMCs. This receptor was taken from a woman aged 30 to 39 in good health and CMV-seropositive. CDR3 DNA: TGTGCCAGCAGCCCCTACAGGACAGGGAAAGGCTCACCCCTCCACTTT. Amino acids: CASSPYRTGKGSPLHF.